The 9 T cell receptor beta chains reported below all come from one sample, sequenced in a study of T cells in Graves' hyperthyroidism and ophthalmopathy. TCR beta CDR3 region amplification was performed from RNA transcripts. The TCR CDR3 first-round RT-PCR relied on the HTBI primer set. In TCRdb, the multiplex PCR reads were re-called with MiXCR into one record per CDR3 protein. Of about 270,000 distinct CDR3 sequences in the sample, about 20% are singletons; the top ten hold under 65%. Material for sequencing was blood. Receptor source: a man aged 30 to 45 with Graves' ophthalmopathy.

The CDR3 nucleotides are TGTGCCAGCAGCATAACGGGACAGCACTACGAGCAGTACTTC. Its protein product is CASSITGQHYEQYF. The chain recombines TRBV5-6 with TRBJ2-7; TRBD1 agrees at 7 bases. CDR1 SGHDT and CDR2 YYEEEE come from the germline V gene. The CDR3 has 14 amino acids. J gave up 3 bases and V 4 bases, and 7 bases lay outside the gene matches.

This clonotype appeared many times. V and J are TRBV6-1 and TRBJ2-1; 15 nucleotides agree with TRBD2. The CDR3 sequence is 15 residues long. Losses at the gene ends were 5 bases for V and 10 bases for J; bases not matched to a gene: 6. CDR1 is MNHNS and CDR2 is SASEGT in the germline V gene. This chain's CDR3 is CASSSGGLAGGEQFF. In DNA form, the CDR3 reads TGTGCCAGCAGTTCGGGAGGACTAGCGGGAGGGGAGCAGTTCTTC.

A few counts support this clonotype. The chain uses TRBV12-3 or TRBV12-4 and TRBJ2-2; D not resolved. The CDR3 is made up of 12 amino acids. V was cut by 2 bases and J by 6 bases, with 4 bases left in between. CDR3 DNA sequence: TGTGCCAGCAGTTTATCCCCCGGGGAGCTGTTTTTT. As protein: CASSLSPGELFF.

This clonotype occurred many times. The chain recombines TRBV3-1 with TRBJ2-5; the D call may be TRBD1 or TRBD2 (5 bases each). The V gene lost 4 bases and the J gene lost 2 bases, with 11 bases spanning the gap. The CDR3 runs to 14 residues. The germline gives CDR1 LGHDT, CDR2 YNNKEL (reference sequence). The CDR3 DNA reads as TGTGCCAGCAGCCCCGGGGCGGCTCAAGAGACCCAGTACTTC. The encoded protein is CASSPGAAQETQYF.

This clonotype appeared a single time. This chain joins TRBV20-1 and TRBJ1-4; D is unclear. Germline V gene sequence: CDR1 DFQATT, CDR2 SNEGSKA (reference sequence). This CDR3 comprises 16 residues. V shed 3 bases and J shed 0 bases, with 14 bases lying between them. The CDR3 spells CSASAQGIATNEKLFF. CDR3 in DNA: TGCAGTGCTAGCGCCCAAGGCATTGCAACTAATGAAAAACTGTTTTTT.

The rearrangement joins TRBV19 to TRBJ2-1, with a tentative D call TRBD2 (6 bases). Trimming removed 3 bases at V and 7 bases at J, with 13 bases between. The CDR3 has 14 residues. Germline-derived CDR1 and CDR2 are LNHDA and SQIVND (reference sequence). CDR3 nucleotides: TGTGCCAGTAGTATTTCACTAGCCGGTAATGAGCAGTTCTTC. Its protein product is CASSISLAGNEQFF.

This clonotype was seen a few times. The chain employs TRBV13 and TRBJ1-2; unclear D gene. The length of the CDR3 is 12 residues. Trimming left V 1 base short and J 7 bases short, with 7 bases between. CDR1 is PRHDT and CDR2 is FYEKMQ in the germline V gene (reference sequence). DNA of the CDR3: TGTGCCAGCAGCTTAGATCCTTCTGGCTACACCTTC. This gives the protein CASSLDPSGYTF.

The chain is built from TRBV30 and TRBJ1-1, with D hard to call. Germline loops: CDR1 GTSNPN, CDR2 SVGIG (reference sequence). The CDR3 is 15 residues long. Trimming removed 0 bases from V and 6 bases from J, with 17 bases in between. The CDR3 DNA is TGTGCCTGGAGTGTACGGGTAGGAACTCGGGCTGAAGCTTTCTTT. It encodes CAWSVRVGTRAEAFF.

At least ten counts were recorded for this clonotype. This chain joins TRBV11-2 and TRBJ2-7; 7 bases agree with TRBD2. Germline CDR1 reads SGHAT; CDR2 reads FQNNGV. This CDR3 spans 15 amino acids. V gave up 1 base and J gave up 5 bases; unmatched junction bases: 8. CDR3 sequence reads: CASSLVEGGPDEQYF. CDR3 coding DNA: TGTGCCAGCAGCTTAGTGGAGGGAGGGCCGGACGAGCAGTACTTC. Full variable domain (remainder filled in from reference TRBV11-2 and TRBJ2-7): EAGVAQSPRYKIIEKRQSVAFWCNPISGHATLYWYQQILGQGPKLLIQFQNNGVVDDSQLPKDRFSAERLKGVDSTLKIQPAKLEDSAVYLCASSLVEGGPDEQYFGPGTRLTVT.